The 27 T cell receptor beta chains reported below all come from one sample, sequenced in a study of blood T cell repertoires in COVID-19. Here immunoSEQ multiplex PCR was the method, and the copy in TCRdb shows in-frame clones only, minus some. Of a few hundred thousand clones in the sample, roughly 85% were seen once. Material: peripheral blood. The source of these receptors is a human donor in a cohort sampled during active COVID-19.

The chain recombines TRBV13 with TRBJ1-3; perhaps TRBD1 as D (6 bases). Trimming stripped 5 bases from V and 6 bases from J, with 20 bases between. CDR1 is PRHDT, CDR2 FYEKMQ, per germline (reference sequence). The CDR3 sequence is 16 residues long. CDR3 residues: CASSPRGSGAINTIYF. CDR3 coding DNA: TGTGCCAGCAGCCCGAGGGGTTCAGGGGCCATAAACACCATATATTTT.

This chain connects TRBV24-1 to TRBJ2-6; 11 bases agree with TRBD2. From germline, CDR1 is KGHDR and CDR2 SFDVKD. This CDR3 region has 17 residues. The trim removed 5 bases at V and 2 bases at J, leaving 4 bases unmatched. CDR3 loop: CATSASSGGPGANVLTF. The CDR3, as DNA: TGTGCCACCAGTGCGTCTAGCGGGGGGCCTGGGGCCAACGTCCTGACTTTC.

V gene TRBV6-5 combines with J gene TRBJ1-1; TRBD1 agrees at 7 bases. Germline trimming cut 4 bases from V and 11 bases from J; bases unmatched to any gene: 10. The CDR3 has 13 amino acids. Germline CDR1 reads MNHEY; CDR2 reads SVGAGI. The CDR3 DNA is TGTGCCAGCAGTTTTCTCCAACAGGGGCACGCTTTCTTT. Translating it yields CASSFLQQGHAFF.

The CDR3: CASSHGTGGTYNEQFF. The CDR3 bases are TGTGCCAGTAGCCATGGGACAGGGGGCACCTACAATGAGCAGTTCTTC. The gene calls are TRBV19 and TRBJ2-1, with TRBD1 matching 12 bases. CDR1 and CDR2 (germline): LNHDA, SQIVND (reference sequence). Trimming cost V 6 bases and J 2 bases; bases outside gene matches: 5. There are 16 residues in the CDR3.

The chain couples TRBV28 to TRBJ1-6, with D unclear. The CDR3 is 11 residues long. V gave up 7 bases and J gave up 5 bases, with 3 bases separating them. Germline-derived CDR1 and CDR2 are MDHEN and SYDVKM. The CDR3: CASTDNSPLHF. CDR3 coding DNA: TGTGCCAGCACGGATAATTCACCCCTCCACTTT. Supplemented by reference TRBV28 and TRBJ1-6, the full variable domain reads DVKVTQSSRYLVKRTGEKVFLECVQDMDHENMFWYRQDPGLGLRLIYFSYDVKMKEKGDIPEGYSVSREKKERFSLILESASTNQTSMYLCASTDNSPLHFGNGTRLTVT.

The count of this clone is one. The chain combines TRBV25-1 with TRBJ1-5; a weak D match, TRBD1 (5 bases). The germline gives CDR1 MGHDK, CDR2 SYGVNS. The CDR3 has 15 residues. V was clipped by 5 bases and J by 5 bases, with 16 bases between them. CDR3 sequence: CASSPSDSYDQPQHF. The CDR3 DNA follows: TGTGCCAGCAGTCCCTCTGACAGTTACGATCAGCCCCAGCATTTT.

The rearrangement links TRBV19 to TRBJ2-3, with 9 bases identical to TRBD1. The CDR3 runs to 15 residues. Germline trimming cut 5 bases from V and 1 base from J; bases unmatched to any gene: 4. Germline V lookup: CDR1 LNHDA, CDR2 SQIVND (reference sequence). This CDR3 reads CASSEDRGGTDTQYF. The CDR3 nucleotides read TGTGCCAGTAGTGAGGACAGGGGAGGCACAGATACGCAGTATTTT.

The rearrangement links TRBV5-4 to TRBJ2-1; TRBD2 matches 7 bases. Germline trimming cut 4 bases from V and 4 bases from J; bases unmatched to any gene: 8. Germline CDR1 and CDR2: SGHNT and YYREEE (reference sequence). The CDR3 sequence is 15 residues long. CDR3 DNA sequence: TGTGCCAGCAGCCCATTAGCGGGCACATACAATGAGCAGTTCTTC. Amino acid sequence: CASSPLAGTYNEQFF.

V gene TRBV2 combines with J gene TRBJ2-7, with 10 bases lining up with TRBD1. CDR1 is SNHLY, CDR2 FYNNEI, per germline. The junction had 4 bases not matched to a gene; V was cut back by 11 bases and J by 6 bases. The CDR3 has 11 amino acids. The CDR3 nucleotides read TGTGCCGGAGGACAGGGGGGCGAGCAGTACTTC. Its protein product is CAGGQGGEQYF.

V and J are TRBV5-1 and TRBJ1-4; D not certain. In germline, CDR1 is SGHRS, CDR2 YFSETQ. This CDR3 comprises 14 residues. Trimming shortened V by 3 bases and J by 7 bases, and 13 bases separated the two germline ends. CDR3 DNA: TGCGCCAGCAGCTCCGGAGGTAGAGGTGAAAAACTGTTTTTT. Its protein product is CASSSGGRGEKLFF.

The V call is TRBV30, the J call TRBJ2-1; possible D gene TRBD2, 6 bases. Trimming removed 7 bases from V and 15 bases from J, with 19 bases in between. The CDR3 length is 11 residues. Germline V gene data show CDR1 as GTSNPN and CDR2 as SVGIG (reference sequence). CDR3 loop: CAFWRGRKPFF. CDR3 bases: TGTGCCTTTTGGAGGGGACGAAAACCGTTCTTC. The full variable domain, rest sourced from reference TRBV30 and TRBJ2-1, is SQTIHQWPATLVQPVGSPLSLECTVEGTSNPNLYWYRQAAGRGLQLLFYSVGIGQISSEVPQNLSASRPQDRQFILSSKKLLLSDSGFYLCAFWRGRKPFFGPGTRLTVL.

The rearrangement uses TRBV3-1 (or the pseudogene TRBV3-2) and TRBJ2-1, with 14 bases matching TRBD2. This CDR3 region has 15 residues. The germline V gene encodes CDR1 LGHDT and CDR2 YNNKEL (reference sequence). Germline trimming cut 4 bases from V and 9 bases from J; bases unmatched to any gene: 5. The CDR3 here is CASSPTSGGAGEQFF. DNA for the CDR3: TGTGCCAGCAGCCCGACTAGCGGGGGGGCCGGTGAGCAGTTCTTC.

The CDR3 sequence: CASGSRGWPQHF. As DNA, the CDR3 is TGTGCCAGTGGAAGCCGAGGGTGGCCCCAGCATTTT. The chain combines TRBV3-1 (or the pseudogene TRBV3-2) with TRBJ1-5; D call uncertain. The V gene lost 9 bases and the J gene lost 9 bases, with 15 bases spanning the gap. This CDR3 is 12 amino acids long. From germline, CDR1 is LGHDT and CDR2 YNNKEL (reference sequence).

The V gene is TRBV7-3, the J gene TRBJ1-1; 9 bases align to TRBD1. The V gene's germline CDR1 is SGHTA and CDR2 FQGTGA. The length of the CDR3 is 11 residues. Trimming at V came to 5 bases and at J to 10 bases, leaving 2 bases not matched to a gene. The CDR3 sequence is CASSGQGRAFF. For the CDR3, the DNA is TGTGCCAGCAGCGGACAGGGGAGAGCTTTCTTT.

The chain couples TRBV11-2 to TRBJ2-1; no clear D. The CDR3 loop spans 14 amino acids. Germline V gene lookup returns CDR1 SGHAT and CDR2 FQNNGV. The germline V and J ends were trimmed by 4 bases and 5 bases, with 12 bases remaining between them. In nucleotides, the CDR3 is TGTGCCAGCAGCTCCCGTCAACCGGACAATGAGCAGTTCTTC. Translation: CASSSRQPDNEQFF.

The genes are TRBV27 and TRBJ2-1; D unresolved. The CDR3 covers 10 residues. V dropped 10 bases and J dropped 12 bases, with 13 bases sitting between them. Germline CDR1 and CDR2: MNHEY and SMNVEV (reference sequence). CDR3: CATGSLGQFF. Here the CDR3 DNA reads TGTGCCACCGGGTCCCTGGGGCAGTTCTTC.

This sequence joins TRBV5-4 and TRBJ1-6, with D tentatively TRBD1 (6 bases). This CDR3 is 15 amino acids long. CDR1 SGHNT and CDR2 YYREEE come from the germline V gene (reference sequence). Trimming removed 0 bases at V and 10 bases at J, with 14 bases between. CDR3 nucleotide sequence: TGTGCCAGCAGCTTGGTGGGGGCGGCCGGGTCACCCCTCCACTTT. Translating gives CASSLVGAAGSPLHF.

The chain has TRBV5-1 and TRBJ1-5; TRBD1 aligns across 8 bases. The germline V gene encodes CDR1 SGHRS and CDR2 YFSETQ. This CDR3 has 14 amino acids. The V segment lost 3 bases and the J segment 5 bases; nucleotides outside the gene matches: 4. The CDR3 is CASSSGQGYQPQHF. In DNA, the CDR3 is TGCGCCAGCAGCTCCGGACAGGGCTATCAGCCCCAGCATTTT.

The CDR3 sequence: CASTPFDTGNTIYF. CDR3 nucleotides: TGTGCCAGTACCCCGTTTGACACTGGAAACACCATATATTTT. The V and J genes are TRBV19 and TRBJ1-3; D is undetermined. The CDR3 runs 14 residues. Germline CDR1 and CDR2: LNHDA and SQIVND (reference sequence). The V and J ends lost 7 bases and 2 bases respectively, with 12 bases between them.

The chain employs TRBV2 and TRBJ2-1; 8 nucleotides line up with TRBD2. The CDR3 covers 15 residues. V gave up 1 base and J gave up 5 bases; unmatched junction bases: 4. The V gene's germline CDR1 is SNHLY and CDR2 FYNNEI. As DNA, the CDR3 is TGTGCCAGCAGTGAAGAGGCGGGGGGCCACAATGAGCAGTTCTTC. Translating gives CASSEEAGGHNEQFF. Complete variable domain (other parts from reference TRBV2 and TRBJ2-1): EPEVTQTPSHQVTQMGQEVILRCVPISNHLYFYWYRQILGQKVEFLVSFYNNEISEKSEIFDDQFSVERPDGSNFTLKIRSTKLEDSAMYFCASSEEAGGHNEQFFGPGTRLTVL.

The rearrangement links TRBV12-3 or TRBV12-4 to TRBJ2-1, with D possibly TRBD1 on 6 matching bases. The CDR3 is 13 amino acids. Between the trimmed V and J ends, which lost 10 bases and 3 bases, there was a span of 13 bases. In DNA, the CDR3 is TGTGCCACAGGGGAGCGGTTCTACAATGAGCAGTTCTTC. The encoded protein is CATGERFYNEQFF.

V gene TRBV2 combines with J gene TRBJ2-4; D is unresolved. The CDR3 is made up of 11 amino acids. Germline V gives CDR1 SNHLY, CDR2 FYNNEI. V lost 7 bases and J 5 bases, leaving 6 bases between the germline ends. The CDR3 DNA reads TGTGCCAGCACTACTGAAAACATTCAGTACTTC. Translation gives CASTTENIQYF.

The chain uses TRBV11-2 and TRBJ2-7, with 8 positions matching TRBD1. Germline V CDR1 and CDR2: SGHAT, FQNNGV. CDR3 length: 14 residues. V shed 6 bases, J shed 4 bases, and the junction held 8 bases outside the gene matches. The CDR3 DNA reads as TGTGCCAGCAGACCCGACAGGGGAAGTTACGAGCAGTACTTC. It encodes CASRPDRGSYEQYF.

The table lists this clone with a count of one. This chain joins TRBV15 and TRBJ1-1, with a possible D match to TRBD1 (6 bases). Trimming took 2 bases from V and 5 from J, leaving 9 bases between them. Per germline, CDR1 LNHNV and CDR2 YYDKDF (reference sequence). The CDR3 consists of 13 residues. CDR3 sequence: CATSRQGNTEAFF. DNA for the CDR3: TGTGCCACCAGCAGACAGGGGAATACTGAAGCTTTCTTT.

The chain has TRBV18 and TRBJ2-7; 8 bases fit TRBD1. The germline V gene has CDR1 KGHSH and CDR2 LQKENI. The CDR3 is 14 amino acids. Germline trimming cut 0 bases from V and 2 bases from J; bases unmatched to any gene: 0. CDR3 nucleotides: TGTGCCAGCTCACCACCGGACAGGGCCTACGAGCAGTACTTC. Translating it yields CASSPPDRAYEQYF.

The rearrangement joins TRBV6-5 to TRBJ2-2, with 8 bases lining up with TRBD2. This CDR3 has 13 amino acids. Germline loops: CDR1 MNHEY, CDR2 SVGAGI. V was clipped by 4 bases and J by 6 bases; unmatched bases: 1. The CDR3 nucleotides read TGTGCCAGCAGTTTTAGCGGGGCCGGGGAGCTGTTTTTT. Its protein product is CASSFSGAGELFF.

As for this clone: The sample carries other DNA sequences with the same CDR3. Here the CDR3 DNA reads TGCGCCAGCAGCTTGTCGGCAACTAATGAAAAACTGTTTTTT. Protein product: CASSLSATNEKLFF. The chain is built from TRBV5-1 and TRBJ1-4, with D unclear. Germline-derived CDR1 and CDR2 are SGHRS and YFSETQ. The length of the CDR3 is 14 residues. V was clipped by 1 base and J by 0 bases, with 4 bases between them. The full variable domain, rest sourced from reference TRBV5-1 and TRBJ1-4, is KAGVTQTPRYLIKTRGQQVTLSCSPISGHRSVSWYQQTPGQGLQFLFEYFSETQRNKGNFPGRFSGRQFSNSRSEMNVSTLELGDSALYLCASSLSATNEKLFFGSGTQLSVL.